These 14 T cell receptor beta chains were sequenced from one sample in a study of cytomegalovirus exposure and HLA in healthy donors. Profiling relied on immunoSEQ multiplex PCR, and the TCRdb table lists in-frame clones only, not all of them. The sample contains roughly 150,000 clones, around 90% of which appear only once. The specimen sequenced was PBMCs. Receptors originate from a woman between 18 and 29 years old in good health and CMV-seropositive.

As DNA, the CDR3 is TGTGCCAGCAGCCTCTCCCCGGGACAGGGGATAACCGGGGAGCTGTTTTTT. It codes for CASSLSPGQGITGELFF. This sequence joins TRBV7-3 and TRBJ2-2; 10 bases are a match to TRBD1. Trimming at V came to 5 bases and at J to 5 bases, leaving 11 bases not matched to a gene. Germline CDR1 and CDR2: SGHTA and FQGTGA. The CDR3 covers 17 residues.

This clone was recorded only once. The chain employs TRBV13 and TRBJ2-1, with 7 positions matching TRBD1. The CDR3 is 17 amino acids. Germline CDR1 and CDR2: PRHDT and FYEKMQ (reference sequence). The J segment lost 6 bases and the V segment lost 6 bases, leaving 17 bases of the junction unmatched. CDR3 in DNA: TGTGCCAGCAGGCCGAACTTAGGGGGCCACGGCGGCAATGAGCAGTTCTTC. Translation gives CASRPNLGGHGGNEQFF.

This chain joins TRBV6-5 and TRBJ2-7; the D is unclear. The germline V gene has CDR1 MNHEY and CDR2 SVGAGI. V lost 0 bases and J lost 3, with 12 bases in between. This CDR3 contains 15 residues. The CDR3 loop is CASSYSPRVGYEQYF. The CDR3, as DNA: TGTGCCAGCAGTTACTCCCCCCGGGTTGGCTACGAGCAGTACTTC.

This clone was seen repeatedly, ten times or more. The V gene is TRBV2, the J gene TRBJ2-7, with D unresolved. CDR1 is SNHLY and CDR2 is FYNNEI in the germline V gene. The CDR3 consists of 11 residues. Trimming cost V 4 bases and J 9 bases, with 10 bases left between them. CDR3 residues: CASSVRIGQYF. CDR3 DNA: TGTGCCAGCAGTGTGCGCATTGGGCAGTACTTC.

V is TRBV19 and J is TRBJ1-2, with TRBD1 matching over 8 bases. Trimming cost V 2 bases and J 6 bases; bases outside gene matches: 8. Germline CDR1 and CDR2: LNHDA and SQIVND (reference sequence). The CDR3 has 15 residues. CDR3 in amino acids: CASSISPTGVDGYTF. In nucleotides, the CDR3 is TGTGCCAGTAGTATATCCCCGACAGGGGTGGATGGCTACACCTTC. The full variable domain, with the rest looked up from reference TRBV19 and TRBJ1-2, is DGGITQSPKYLFRKEGQNVTLSCEQNLNHDAMYWYRQDPGQGLRLIYYSQIVNDFQKGDIAEGYSVSREKKESFPLTVTSAQKNPTAFYLCASSISPTGVDGYTFGSGTRLTVV.

The table lists this clone with a count of one. The V and J genes are TRBV6-6 and TRBJ2-5; possibly TRBD1 for D (6 bases). In germline, CDR1 is MNHNY, CDR2 SVGAGI (reference sequence). This CDR3 is 15 amino acids long. The V end lost 3 bases, the J end lost 3 bases, and 14 bases lay between the germline ends. The DNA for the CDR3 is TGTGCCAGCAGTTATCGGGCAGGGGTTGAAGAGACCCAGTACTTC. It codes for CASSYRAGVEETQYF.

The CDR3 DNA reads as TGTGCCAGCCAGTCCCGCGGGCTTCACAATGAGCAGTTCTTC. It yields the protein CASQSRGLHNEQFF. The chain links TRBV6-1 to TRBJ2-1, with D possibly TRBD2 on 5 matching bases. The CDR3 covers 14 residues. CDR1 and CDR2 from the germline V gene are MNHNS and SASEGT. Deletions cut 8 bases from V and 5 bases from J, with 16 bases between.

The V and J genes are TRBV5-1 and TRBJ1-3; D remains ambiguous. Trimming cost V 0 bases and J 4 bases, with 11 bases left between them. Per germline, CDR1 SGHRS and CDR2 YFSETQ. This CDR3 is built from 15 residues. The CDR3 DNA reads as TGCGCCAGCAGCTTGGACGGAGGGAGAGGAAACACCATATATTTT. This sequence encodes CASSLDGGRGNTIYF.

The chain combines TRBV29-1 with TRBJ2-3; 9 bases align to TRBD2. This CDR3 comprises 17 residues. The junction had 13 bases not matched to a gene; V was cut back by 1 base and J by 5 bases. CDR1 and CDR2 from the germline V gene are SQVTM and ANQGSEA. DNA of the CDR3: TGCAGCGTTGAAGGAGGGTTAGAGCGGGAGGTTGAAGATACGCAGTATTTT. Translated, it gives CSVEGGLEREVEDTQYF.

J is TRBJ2-1 and V is TRBV30, with 9 bases matching TRBD1. This CDR3 is 14 amino acids long. The V and J ends lost 3 bases and 7 bases, in that order; junction bases with no gene match: 7. CDR1 GTSNPN and CDR2 SVGIG come from the germline V gene (reference sequence). The chain's CDR3 is CAWSPGTGWNEQFF. CDR3 nucleotide sequence: TGTGCCTGGAGCCCCGGGACAGGGTGGAATGAGCAGTTCTTC.

CDR3 in amino acids: CSVDRGYGYTF. Here the CDR3 DNA reads TGCAGCGTTGACAGGGGCTATGGCTACACCTTC. V usage is TRBV29-1 and J usage is TRBJ1-2; maybe TRBD1 (6 bases). In germline, CDR1 is SQVTM, CDR2 ANQGSEA. V lost 3 bases, J lost 4 bases, and 6 bases lay in between. The CDR3 sequence is 11 residues long.

The chain uses TRBV7-8 and TRBJ2-7; D unclear. Germline assignment: CDR1 SGHVS and CDR2 FQNEAQ. Trimming pared 2 bases from V and 1 base from J, leaving 9 bases between. CDR3 length: 14 residues. The DNA of the CDR3 is TGTGCCAGCAGCTTACGTCTAGTTTCCTACGAGCAGTACTTC. Its translation: CASSLRLVSYEQYF.

The V call is TRBV5-1, the J call TRBJ2-5; 11 nucleotides align to TRBD2. V lost 2 bases, J lost 4 bases, and 7 bases stayed unmatched. This CDR3 is 16 amino acids long. The V gene's germline CDR1 is SGHRS and CDR2 YFSETQ. The CDR3 coding sequence is TGCGCCAGCAGCTTCACTGGGACTAGCGGACTAGAGACCCAGTACTTC. It specifies CASSFTGTSGLETQYF.

This clone showed up just once. This rearrangement joins TRBV15 to TRBJ1-5, with D unclear. This CDR3 region has 13 residues. Germline V gene lookup returns CDR1 LNHNV and CDR2 YYDKDF (reference sequence). Trimming removed 3 bases at V and 3 bases at J, with 6 bases between. The DNA of the CDR3 is TGTGCCACCAGCAGCTATACCAATCAGCCCCAGCATTTT. The encoded protein is CATSSYTNQPQHF.